The 31 T cell receptor beta chains below all came from one sample that was sequenced in a study of cytomegalovirus exposure and HLA in healthy donors. PCR amplification relied on 60 Vbeta primers (plus 13 Jbeta primers). Sequenced by immunoSEQ multiplex PCR; TCRdb stores in-frame clones only, minus some. The sample has 100,000 to 150,000 clones, around 78% seen once; the top ten hold 1.9%. Sequencing was performed on PBMCs. The source of these receptors is a man over 45 in good health and CMV-seronegative.

A few counts support this clone. V is TRBV6-1 and J is TRBJ1-1; maybe TRBD1 (6 bases). V lost 7 bases and J 5 bases, leaving 20 bases between the germline ends. Germline-derived CDR1 and CDR2 are MNHNS and SASEGT. There are 15 residues in the CDR3. DNA of the CDR3: TGTGCCAGCACCACGGGCACGGGGGGCGCGACTGAAGCTTTCTTT. It encodes CASTTGTGGATEAFF.

The rearrangement links TRBV4-2 to TRBJ2-2, with 10 bases identical to TRBD1. V shed 0 bases, J shed 3 bases, and the junction held 1 base outside the gene matches. The length of the CDR3 is 16 residues. Germline CDR1 reads LGHNA; CDR2 reads YNFKEQ. This chain's CDR3 is CASSQEGTGDTGELFF. The CDR3, as DNA: TGTGCCAGCAGCCAAGAGGGGACAGGGGACACCGGGGAGCTGTTTTTT.

The chain combines TRBV5-1 with TRBJ1-1; D is possibly TRBD1 (6 bases). The CDR3 runs 16 residues. V was cut by 4 bases and J by 4 bases, with 20 bases left in between. Per the germline V gene, CDR1 is SGHRS and CDR2 is YFSETQ. The CDR3 sequence: CASSLSETGSRTEAFF. Written as DNA, the CDR3 is TGCGCCAGCAGCCTAAGTGAAACAGGGTCGCGCACTGAAGCTTTCTTT.

The rearrangement joins TRBV18 to TRBJ2-6; perhaps TRBD2 as D (6 bases). This CDR3 has 15 amino acids. V shed 6 bases and J shed 4 bases, with 13 bases lying between them. The germline V gene has CDR1 KGHSH and CDR2 LQKENI. In DNA form, the CDR3 reads TGTGCCAGCTCGGAGAATCGGGGGGGGGCCAACGTCCTGACTTTC. Its protein is CASSENRGGANVLTF.

This clone was counted a few times. This chain links TRBV9 with TRBJ2-2; 9 nucleotides agree with TRBD2. This CDR3 contains 15 residues. V gave up 9 bases and J gave up 7 bases; unmatched junction bases: 13. Per germline, CDR1 SGDLS and CDR2 YYNGEE. The CDR3 DNA reads TGTGCCACCGCCCGCAGCGGGGGGCGGGGCGGGGAGCTGTTTTTT. Translation: CATARSGGRGGELFF.

The V gene is TRBV29-1, the J gene TRBJ2-3, with TRBD1 matching 8 bases. The J segment lost 2 bases and the V segment lost 1 base, leaving 2 bases of the junction unmatched. Per the germline V gene, CDR1 is SQVTM and CDR2 is ANQGSEA. CDR3 length equals 14 residues. This CDR3 reads CSVEGDRYTDTQYF. CDR3 bases: TGCAGCGTTGAAGGGGACAGGTACACAGATACGCAGTATTTT.

This chain uses TRBV7-2 with TRBJ2-3; TRBD2 matches 10 bases. The V and J ends lost 1 base and 5 bases, in that order; junction bases with no gene match: 6. This CDR3 comprises 16 residues. Per germline, CDR1 SGHTA and CDR2 FQGNSA. The CDR3 coding sequence is TGTGCCAGCAGCTTAGTTCCAGCGGGGGGGCAAGATACGCAGTATTTT. As protein: CASSLVPAGGQDTQYF.

This chain connects TRBV28 to TRBJ2-5, with 8 bases lining up with TRBD1. J lost 7 bases, V lost 5 bases, and 15 bases had no gene match. The CDR3 is made up of 16 amino acids. Germline-derived CDR1 and CDR2 are MDHEN and SYDVKM. CDR3 sequence (DNA): TGTGCCAGCAGTGCCGACAGGGGCCGGATCCAGATGACCCAGTACTTC. Protein: CASSADRGRIQMTQYF.

The V gene is TRBV5-6, the J gene TRBJ1-5, with D possibly being TRBD1 (6 bases). Germline V gene sequence: CDR1 SGHDT, CDR2 YYEEEE. Deletions cut 5 bases from V and 6 bases from J, with 15 bases between. This CDR3 has 14 amino acids. CDR3 region: CASRTRDKGQPQHF. Here the CDR3 DNA reads TGTGCCAGCAGAACCCGGGACAAAGGTCAGCCCCAGCATTTT.

This clone was detected only a few times. The rearrangement joins TRBV11-2 to TRBJ1-5, with 8 bases matching TRBD1. The CDR3 runs to 16 residues. CDR1 SGHAT and CDR2 FQNNGV come from the germline V gene. V gave up 5 bases and J gave up 3 bases; unmatched junction bases: 9. CDR3 residues: CASSPTGQGFNQPQHF. The DNA of the CDR3 is TGTGCCAGCAGCCCAACTGGACAGGGTTTCAATCAGCCCCAGCATTTT.

This clone was observed a single time. CDR3: CASSDRGRTEAFF. The CDR3 DNA sequence: TGTGCCAGCTCCGACAGGGGGAGGACTGAAGCTTTCTTT. V usage is TRBV25-1 and J usage is TRBJ1-1; TRBD1 matches 9 bases. Germline V gives CDR1 MGHDK, CDR2 SYGVNS. J gave up 5 bases and V 8 bases, and 6 bases lay outside the gene matches. The length of the CDR3 is 13 residues.

The chain joins TRBV4-3 to TRBJ1-2, with D tentatively TRBD1 (5 bases). Germline loops: CDR1 LGHNA, CDR2 YSLEER. CDR3 length: 14 residues. Trimming left V 0 bases short and J 4 bases short, with 9 bases between. The CDR3 here is CASSQDSGRYGYTF. The CDR3 DNA reads TGCGCCAGCAGCCAAGATTCAGGGCGCTATGGCTACACCTTC.

The V call is TRBV7-2, the J call TRBJ2-5, with D tentatively TRBD2 (6 bases). The CDR3 sequence is 15 residues long. Germline V gene data show CDR1 as SGHTA and CDR2 as FQGNSA. Between the trimmed V and J ends, which lost 3 bases and 2 bases, there was a span of 13 bases. The CDR3 loop is CASSLVGGLQETQYF. CDR3 sequence (DNA): TGTGCCAGCAGCTTGGTGGGGGGTTTACAAGAGACCCAGTACTTC.

The rearrangement uses TRBV4-1 and TRBJ1-2; D possibly corresponds to TRBD1 (5 bases). The germline V gene encodes CDR1 MGHRA and CDR2 YSYEKL. The CDR3 contains 14 residues. V dropped 5 bases and J dropped 2 bases, with 12 bases sitting between them. In DNA, the CDR3 is TGCGCCAGCAGCGCCTGGGGCAGGAACTATGGCTACACCTTC. This codes for CASSAWGRNYGYTF.

This clone was counted once. The V call is TRBV4-3, the J call TRBJ2-7; a possible D gene is TRBD2 (7 bases). The CDR3 runs to 15 residues. V gave up 0 bases and J gave up 6 bases, with 15 bases separating them. Per germline, CDR1 LGHNA and CDR2 YSLEER. The CDR3 bases are TGCGCCAGCAGCCAAGATGGGGGGGGCGGGTTCGAGCAGTACTTC. Translated: CASSQDGGGGFEQYF.

The chain has TRBV18 and TRBJ2-3, with TRBD1 matching 7 bases. There are 14 residues in the CDR3. The germline V gene has CDR1 KGHSH and CDR2 LQKENI. The J segment lost 4 bases and the V segment lost 6 bases, leaving 7 bases of the junction unmatched. The CDR3 DNA reads as TGTGCCAGCTCTCGACAGGGCTCTCCAGATACGCAGTATTTT. This encodes CASSRQGSPDTQYF.

This chain uses TRBV9 with TRBJ2-3; TRBD2 aligns across 7 bases. Germline CDR1 and CDR2: SGDLS and YYNGEE. The CDR3 has 14 amino acids. V shed 6 bases, J shed 4 bases, and the junction held 8 bases outside the gene matches. The CDR3 DNA reads as TGTGCCAGCAAAGGCGGGGGTCTATCAGATACGCAGTATTTT. It translates to CASKGGGLSDTQYF.

This clone was seen a handful of times. The V and J genes are TRBV5-1 and TRBJ1-1, with TRBD1 matching over 8 bases. Germline assignment: CDR1 SGHRS and CDR2 YFSETQ. With V trimmed by 4 bases and J by 8 bases, 4 bases remained unmatched. This CDR3 has 12 amino acids. DNA for the CDR3: TGCGCCAGCAGCCTGACAGGGGCCGAAGCTTTCTTT. It translates to CASSLTGAEAFF.

This chain links TRBV5-1 with TRBJ2-5; 14 positions match TRBD2. The germline CDR1 and CDR2 sequences are SGHRS and YFSETQ. Unmatched junction bases numbered 8, after V lost 3 bases and J lost 7 bases. This CDR3 is built from 16 residues. CDR3 sequence (DNA): TGCGCCAGCAGCTCGAGCCAGACTAGCGGGGGGGGGACCCAGTACTTC. Its protein product is CASSSSQTSGGGTQYF.

The genes are TRBV4-1 and TRBJ2-5; D may be TRBD2 (6 bases). The V gene's germline CDR1 is MGHRA and CDR2 YSYEKL. This CDR3 spans 17 amino acids. With 3 bases removed from V and 4 bases from J, the gap between germline ends came to 21 bases. CDR3 in DNA: TGCGCCAGCAGCCAGGCTGGAGTGGGGGAGGCTGGAGAGACCCAGTACTTC. This translates into CASSQAGVGEAGETQYF.

About this clone: This is likely a read error, given that the CDR3 carries no conserved phenylalanine or tryptophan at its end. The DNA is omitted, as the CDR3 cannot be located on it reliably, and the CDR3 follows TCRdb's listing. The chain links TRBV11-2 to TRBJ2-3; the table's D call of TRBD2 was not tested on the DNA. The V gene's germline CDR1 is SGHAT and CDR2 FQNNGV. Inclusive of both ends, the CDR3 amounts to 14 amino acids. The CDR3 spells CASSLDPGLAGTPR.

This CDR3 reads CASSEYGWQGANYGYTF. DNA of the CDR3: TGTGCCAGCAGTGAATATGGTTGGCAGGGGGCTAACTATGGCTACACCTTC. The chain links TRBV25-1 to TRBJ1-2; 7 bases are shared with TRBD1. Germline V gene sequence: CDR1 MGHDK, CDR2 SYGVNS. Unmatched junction bases numbered 7, after V lost 0 bases and J lost 0 bases. This CDR3 contains 17 residues.

V is TRBV4-3 and J is TRBJ2-2, with 9 bases that match TRBD1. This CDR3 has 16 residues. The germline V gene has CDR1 LGHNA and CDR2 YSLEER. V dropped 4 bases and J dropped 6; count of bases not matched to a gene: 9. The DNA for the CDR3 is TGCGCCAGCAGCCCCGGACAGGGGATCGTGCCCGGGGAGCTGTTTTTT. It codes for CASSPGQGIVPGELFF.

In this sample, this clone turned up once. The germline gene is not matched at one end of the junction; a read error may be the cause. The chain has TRBV7-9 and TRBJ2-7; TRBD1 might be the D (5 bases). The CDR3 extends over 12 amino acids. Germline CDR1 reads SEHNR; CDR2 reads FQNEAQ (reference sequence). The CDR3 reads CSSSLVGDEQYF. The CDR3 DNA sequence: TGTTCCAGCAGCTTAGTAGGGGACGAGCAGTACTTC.

V is TRBV11-2 and J is TRBJ2-7, with 9 bases matching TRBD2. The CDR3 consists of 16 residues. Per the germline V gene, CDR1 is SGHAT and CDR2 is FQNNGV. V shed 4 bases and J 2 bases; nucleotides not matched to a gene: 9. CDR3 bases: TGTGCCAGCAGCTACCCGAGCGGGGGGCCCCCCTACGAGCAGTACGTC. Translating gives CASSYPSGGPPYEQYV.

This sequence joins TRBV5-8 and TRBJ2-7; 7 positions match TRBD1. The germline V gene has CDR1 SGHTS and CDR2 YDEGEE. The trim removed 4 bases at V and 3 bases at J, leaving 13 bases unmatched. The CDR3 is made up of 16 amino acids. CDR3 DNA: TGTGCCAGCAGCACCTTAACAGGGGTTCCTTTCTACGAGCAGTACTTC. Amino acid sequence: CASSTLTGVPFYEQYF. Full variable domain (rest looked up from reference TRBV5-8 and TRBJ2-7): EAGVTQSPTHLIKTRGQQATLRCSPISGHTSVYWYQQALGLGLQFLLWYDEGEERNRGNFPPRFSGRQFPNYSSELNVNALELEDSALYLCASSTLTGVPFYEQYFGPGTRLTVT.

The V call is TRBV5-1, the J call TRBJ1-1; no clear D gene. V lost 4 bases and J lost 4, with 8 bases in between. The CDR3 is made up of 12 amino acids. Germline values: CDR1 SGHRS, CDR2 YFSETQ. In DNA, the CDR3 is TGCGCCAGCAGCGAGACTTTCACTGAAGCTTTCTTT. This encodes CASSETFTEAFF.

V usage is TRBV5-1 and J usage is TRBJ1-2; D ambiguous. Trimming took 0 bases from V and 8 from J, leaving 11 bases between them. This CDR3 contains 13 residues. CDR1 SGHRS and CDR2 YFSETQ come from the germline V gene. The CDR3 loop is CASSLDDTWGYTF. CDR3 DNA: TGCGCCAGCAGCTTGGACGACACCTGGGGCTACACCTTC.

This clone has only one observation. The rearrangement links TRBV7-2 to TRBJ2-3, with TRBD2 identical over 11 bases. With 3 bases clipped from V and 11 bases from J, the junction kept 7 bases outside the gene matches. This CDR3 spans 14 amino acids. Germline V gene data show CDR1 as SGHTA and CDR2 as FQGNSA. CDR3: CASSFPSGGPGQYF. DNA for the CDR3: TGTGCCAGCAGCTTCCCTAGCGGGGGGCCTGGGCAGTATTTT.

The chain has TRBV5-1 and TRBJ2-7; the match to TRBD1 covers 9 bases. Germline V gives CDR1 SGHRS, CDR2 YFSETQ. The CDR3 loop spans 14 amino acids. J was trimmed by 0 bases and V by 7 bases; bases with no gene match: 5. In nucleotides, the CDR3 is TGCGCCAGCCACAGGGGGCAAAGCTCCTACGAGCAGTACTTC. Protein: CASHRGQSSYEQYF.

V and J are TRBV5-1 and TRBJ2-3; perhaps TRBD2 as D (5 bases). The CDR3 has 15 residues. The germline gives CDR1 SGHRS, CDR2 YFSETQ. V dropped 1 base and J dropped 0 bases, with 9 bases sitting between them. CDR3 in DNA: TGCGCCAGCAGCTTGCCTAGCACAAGCACAGATACGCAGTATTTT. It translates to CASSLPSTSTDTQYF. The full variable domain, its missing parts supplied by reference TRBV5-1 and TRBJ2-3, is KAGVTQTPRYLIKTRGQQVTLSCSPISGHRSVSWYQQTPGQGLQFLFEYFSETQRNKGNFPGRFSGRQFSNSRSEMNVSTLELGDSALYLCASSLPSTSTDTQYFGPGTRLTVL.